This T cell receptor (beta chain) was captured in a study of T-cell memory formation after mild COVID-19. This clonotype was detected only a few times. With constant-segment primers, 5'RACE yielded cDNA libraries of TCR alpha and TCR beta that carried sample barcodes and UMIs. A single record per CDR3 protein comes from TCRdb applying MiXCR to the 5' RACE reads. The sample yields a few hundred thousand distinct CDR3 sequences, roughly 25% seen once. With 1 base removed from V and 4 bases from J, the gap between germline ends came to 15 bases. Germline V gene sequence: CDR1 SGHTA, CDR2 FQGNSA. CDR3 size: 16 residues.

Sequencing was done on a sample of PBMCs or a T cell subset sorted from them (not recorded which). The TCR sequence derives from an adult woman who had mild COVID-19 (a few samples of this study predate the infection). Cell type and time point are not known. This rearrangement joins TRBV7-2 to TRBJ2-3; D possibly corresponds to TRBD1 (5 bases). The CDR3 DNA reads as TGTGCCAGCAGCTTAGGGGGCGGCCCCTCCGCAGATACGCAGTATTTT. As protein: CASSLGGGPSADTQYF.